These 23 T cell receptor beta chains were all obtained from the same sample, sequenced in a study of shared T cell receptors in the human thymus. Clones were sequenced by immunoSEQ multiplex PCR, and TCRdb holds only the in-frame ones, with some missing. The sample holds approximately 68,000 clones; nearly 95% are singletons and the top ten take around 0.035%. The specimen sequenced was thymocytes. These receptors were obtained from a human donor.

This sequence joins TRBV5-4 and TRBJ2-7, with 12 positions matching TRBD2. CDR3 length: 14 amino acids. V lost 5 bases to trimming and J lost 5 bases; unmatched junction nucleotides: 5. Germline V gene sequence: CDR1 SGHNT, CDR2 YYREEE (reference sequence). The CDR3 is CASRELAGGNEQYF. The DNA for the CDR3 is TGTGCCAGCAGGGAACTAGCGGGGGGTAACGAGCAGTACTTC.

The rearrangement links TRBV5-4 to TRBJ2-3; 9 bases match TRBD2. The CDR3 length is 16 residues. The V segment lost 0 bases and the J segment 1 base; nucleotides outside the gene matches: 3. Germline CDR1 is SGHNT and CDR2 is YYREEE (reference sequence). CDR3 residues: CASSLETSGRTDTQYF. CDR3 DNA: TGTGCCAGCAGCTTGGAGACTAGCGGACGCACAGATACGCAGTATTTT.

The chain links TRBV6-4 to TRBJ2-1, with 14 bases that match TRBD2. CDR3 size: 13 residues. Germline V gives CDR1 MRHNA, CDR2 SNTAGT. This chain's CDR3 is CATGTSGGNEQFF. The CDR3 nucleotides read TGTGCAACCGGGACTAGCGGGGGTAATGAGCAGTTCTTC.

This chain connects TRBV11-2 to TRBJ2-1; D is unclear. V shed 4 bases and J shed 7 bases, with 5 bases lying between them. Germline V gene lookup returns CDR1 SGHAT and CDR2 FQNNGV. This CDR3 spans 11 amino acids. CDR3 loop: CASSSSNEQFF. CDR3 DNA: TGTGCCAGCAGCTCTAGTAATGAGCAGTTCTTC.

The CDR3 DNA sequence: TGTGCCTGGAGTCACGGGGCCGGGGAGCTGTTTTTT. Its translation: CAWSHGAGELFF. The J gene is TRBJ2-2, the V gene TRBV30, with a tentative D call TRBD2 (5 bases). Between the trimmed V and J ends, which lost 2 bases and 6 bases, there was a span of 7 bases. Looked up from germline, CDR1 is GTSNPN and CDR2 is SVGIG (reference sequence). The CDR3 spans 12 residues.

The genes are TRBV19 and TRBJ2-4, with 15 positions matching TRBD2. Germline V gene lookup returns CDR1 LNHDA and CDR2 SQIVND (reference sequence). CDR3 length equals 21 residues. After removal of 5 bases from V and 0 bases from J, the junction contained 14 bases not matched to a gene. The CDR3 spells CASSPPGLAGGTILAKNIQYF. The DNA of the CDR3 is TGTGCCAGTAGTCCCCCGGGACTAGCGGGGGGAACCATACTAGCCAAAAACATTCAGTACTTC.

This rearrangement joins TRBV4-1 to TRBJ2-1, with TRBD2 matching 11 bases. The germline CDR1 and CDR2 sequences are MGHRA and YSYEKL. With V trimmed by 1 base and J by 9 bases, 5 bases remained unmatched. The CDR3 totals 15 residues. CDR3 residues: CASSQGLAGRGEQFF. The CDR3, as DNA: TGCGCCAGCAGCCAAGGACTAGCGGGGAGGGGTGAGCAGTTCTTC.

The V call is TRBV19, the J call TRBJ1-4; D not resolved. The CDR3 spans 16 residues. V was shortened by 4 bases and J by 2 bases, with 14 bases between the two germline ends. The germline gives CDR1 LNHDA, CDR2 SQIVND (reference sequence). The CDR3, as DNA: TGTGCCAGTAGTAAGCAAACACAGTGTACTAATGAAAAACTGTTTTTT. This translates into CASSKQTQCTNEKLFF. Full variable domain (outside the CDR3, taken from reference TRBV19 and TRBJ1-4): DGGITQSPKYLFRKEGQNVTLSCEQNLNHDAMYWYRQDPGQGLRLIYYSQIVNDFQKGDIAEGYSVSREKKESFPLTVTSAQKNPTAFYLCASSKQTQCTNEKLFFGSGTQLSVL.

The chain joins TRBV4-1 to TRBJ2-1; 10 nucleotides align to TRBD2. The V segment lost 2 bases and the J segment 2 bases; nucleotides outside the gene matches: 9. The CDR3 runs to 18 residues. Germline loops: CDR1 MGHRA, CDR2 YSYEKL. DNA for the CDR3: TGCGCCAGCAGCCAAACAACCGGGACTAGCGACCCCTACAATGAGCAGTTCTTC. Protein product: CASSQTTGTSDPYNEQFF.

The chain joins TRBV4-1 to TRBJ2-5, with D uncertain. Germline assignment: CDR1 MGHRA and CDR2 YSYEKL. The CDR3 consists of 18 residues. V dropped 3 bases and J dropped 1 base, with 21 bases sitting between them. CDR3 protein: CASSQARALRKFQETQYF. As DNA, the CDR3 is TGCGCCAGCAGCCAGGCCCGGGCCCTTCGAAAATTCCAAGAGACCCAGTACTTC.

CDR3 residues: CASSIIAGASGEAFF. CDR3 bases: TGTGCCAGCAGCATCATAGCGGGGGCCAGTGGTGAAGCTTTCTTT. The chain couples TRBV27 to TRBJ1-1; TRBD1 is a possible D gene (6 bases). CDR1 is MNHEY and CDR2 is SMNVEV in the germline V gene (reference sequence). The CDR3 has 15 amino acids. Trimming left V 6 bases short and J 7 bases short, with 21 bases between.

The V gene is TRBV27, the J gene TRBJ2-1; 8 bases map to TRBD2. V was clipped by 10 bases and J by 0 bases; unmatched bases: 26. The CDR3 extends over 21 amino acids. Germline CDR1 reads MNHEY; CDR2 reads SMNVEV (reference sequence). This chain's CDR3 is CATRQGRTSGRYNSSYNEQFF. As DNA, the CDR3 is TGTGCCACGAGACAAGGGAGAACTAGCGGACGTTATAATAGCTCCTACAATGAGCAGTTCTTC.

J is TRBJ2-7 and V is TRBV5-4, with a possible D match to TRBD1 (6 bases). The CDR3 loop spans 15 amino acids. Deletions cut 4 bases from V and 4 bases from J, with 18 bases between. Germline lookup yields CDR1 SGHNT and CDR2 YYREEE (reference sequence). The CDR3 loop reads CASSHTDRKTYEQYF. DNA of the CDR3: TGTGCCAGCAGCCATACCGACAGGAAAACGTACGAGCAGTACTTC.

The rearrangement joins TRBV11-1 to TRBJ2-1; the D gene is possibly TRBD2 (5 bases). V was shortened by 5 bases and J by 8 bases, with 16 bases between the two germline ends. Germline V gene sequence: CDR1 SGHAT, CDR2 FQDESV (reference sequence). This CDR3 is built from 14 residues. CDR3 DNA sequence: TGTGCCAGCAGCAACCCAGACGCCGGGGATGAGCAGTTCTTC. The encoded protein is CASSNPDAGDEQFF.

V gene TRBV7-6 combines with J gene TRBJ2-7; 12 bases agree with TRBD2. V lost 4 bases, J lost 0 bases, and 7 bases stayed unmatched. Germline CDR1 and CDR2: SGHVS and FNYEAQ. There are 17 residues in the CDR3. The CDR3 loop reads CASSSRTSGGSSYEQYF. CDR3 coding DNA: TGTGCCAGCAGCTCGCGTACTAGCGGGGGGAGCTCCTACGAGCAGTACTTC.

The CDR3 spells CASKQGADTQYF. The CDR3 DNA reads as TGCGCCAGCAAGCAGGGGGCAGATACGCAGTATTTT. J is TRBJ2-3 and V is TRBV5-1; 7 nucleotides agree with TRBD1. The germline CDR1 and CDR2 sequences are SGHRS and YFSETQ. This CDR3 has 12 residues. V lost 6 bases and J lost 4; bases outside the gene matches: 2.

The chain combines TRBV23-1 with TRBJ2-7; a possible D gene is TRBD2 (7 bases). TRBV23-1 is an ORF, and what it does is uncertain. The length of the CDR3 is 17 residues. Trimming shortened V by 0 bases and J by 3 bases, and 18 bases separated the two germline ends. The CDR3 DNA reads TGCGCCAGCAGTCAATCGAGGGGGGGGTTACATGGCTACGAGCAGTACTTC. It yields the protein CASSQSRGGLHGYEQYF.

This clone was observed a single time. This chain links TRBV19 with TRBJ2-5; 9 bases are a match to TRBD2. The assigned J gene may be wrong: the sequence end matches TRBJ2-7 better. Germline-derived CDR1 and CDR2 are LNHDA and SQIVND (reference sequence). The length of the CDR3 is 15 residues. CDR3 amino acids: CASSASGGPDNEQYF. For the CDR3, the DNA is TGTGCCAGTAGTGCCAGCGGGGGGCCCGACAACGAGCAGTACTTC.

V usage is TRBV11-2 and J usage is TRBJ2-1, with 15 nucleotides matching TRBD2. This CDR3 has 19 amino acids. Germline V lookup: CDR1 SGHAT, CDR2 FQNNGV. The V gene end was trimmed by 8 bases and the J gene end by 4 bases; junction bases not matched to a gene: 15. The DNA of the CDR3 is TGTGCCAGCCGCCTGATTCGGACTAGCGGGGGGGGGCTTTACAATGAGCAGTTCTTC. Translation gives CASRLIRTSGGGLYNEQFF.

J is TRBJ2-7 and V is TRBV28, with 10 bases fitting TRBD1. V dropped 5 bases and J dropped 3; count of bases not matched to a gene: 7. The germline V gene encodes CDR1 MDHEN and CDR2 SYDVKM. CDR3 length equals 15 residues. This chain's CDR3 is CASSPRTGGFYEQYF. CDR3 in DNA: TGTGCCAGCAGTCCGAGGACAGGGGGTTTCTACGAGCAGTACTTC. Full variable domain (missing parts from reference TRBV28 and TRBJ2-7): DVKVTQSSRYLVKRTGEKVFLECVQDMDHENMFWYRQDPGLGLRLIYFSYDVKMKEKGDIPEGYSVSREKKERFSLILESASTNQTSMYLCASSPRTGGFYEQYFGPGTRLTVT.

The CDR3 loop is CAWRLAGTDTQYF. The DNA of the CDR3 is TGTGCCTGGAGACTAGCGGGCACAGATACGCAGTATTTT. The chain recombines TRBV30 with TRBJ2-3; 8 bases align to TRBD2. This CDR3 contains 13 residues. V lost 3 bases and J lost 1; bases outside the gene matches: 0. The germline V gene encodes CDR1 GTSNPN and CDR2 SVGIG (reference sequence).

This chain links TRBV4-2 with TRBJ1-5; D remains ambiguous. The V and J ends lost 2 bases and 2 bases respectively, with 13 bases between them. CDR3 length: 16 amino acids. Germline V gene lookup returns CDR1 LGHNA and CDR2 YNFKEQ. The DNA for the CDR3 is TGTGCCAGCAGCCAAATTCCCCCAGAGGGCAATCAGCCCCAGCATTTT. Protein sequence: CASSQIPPEGNQPQHF.

V usage is TRBV6-5 and J usage is TRBJ1-6, with D maybe TRBD1 (5 bases). The V and J ends lost 7 bases and 5 bases respectively, with 12 bases between them. This CDR3 comprises 14 residues. Germline CDR1 reads MNHEY; CDR2 reads SVGAGI. The CDR3 here is CASTGAENNSPLHF. The CDR3 DNA is TGTGCCAGCACTGGGGCAGAGAATAATTCACCCCTCCACTTT.